This T cell receptor (beta chain) was captured by sequencing in a study of cytomegalovirus exposure and HLA in healthy donors (TCRdb year 2017). At the level of the whole study: According to a later analysis, one platform produced both the 110 or so validation repertoires and the 730 or so repertoires of the first cohort. In addition to the first cohort of around 670 subjects, a separate validation cohort of 120 different subjects was used. High-throughput TCR immunosequencing, statistical association of individual TCRs with disease status, and machine learning were combined to predict cytomegalovirus infection status. The study aimed to test whether signatures of past pathogen exposure could be identified by cataloging public T cell receptors.

Points the paper makes about the study in general: A few of the identified cytomegalovirus-associated TCR beta chains were confirmed in vitro to be specific for cytomegalovirus antigens. Most TCR sequences were seen in very few donors, while some public TCRs were found in many individuals. A later analysis had no HLA typing for the validation cohort, so co-occurrence there was scored across all 120 repertoires. The classifier was reported to diagnose cytomegalovirus status with high specificity and sensitivity in both the original cohort and the validation cohort. The authors suggested that the approach could potentially be extended to other disease states and immunological phenotypes. The study listed 164 TCR beta chains as associated with cytomegalovirus. Subsequent analysis determined that TCRs grouped into clusters in the first cohort also showed a tendency toward co-occurrence across the roughly 120 validation repertoires, and 90% to 95% of cluster scores exceeded 0.

The donors were included in the validation cohort of some 120 subjects, a group kept apart from the approximately 670-subject first cohort. Relative to germline, V is 1 base shorter and J is 4 bases shorter, with 7 bases between their ends. The germline V gene encodes CDR1 MDHEN and CDR2 SYDVKM. The CDR3 contains 14 residues, cysteine and phenylalanine counted. The sequence is cut down to CDR3 DNA, 42 bases in frame from base 1. In this sample, this clone turned up once. The clone's antigen remains unknown. Base qualities were left out, and no much larger clone turns up one base away. Libraries were built with the immunoSEQ multiplex PCR assay. The original methods were these. A statistical classification framework was built to diagnose cytomegalovirus status from the catalog of TCR beta chain sequences. The source is immuneACCESS, and TCRdb retained only in-frame sequences with V and J called. Part of the clones is not carried over; for the studies checked, unresolved V genes explain less than half of this, and the remainder is unexplained. The DNA was the basis for D and trimming; V, J and clone size are from that table. Across this sample there are around 69,000 clones, with 95% to 96% seen only once. Of the sample, roughly 4.7% falls within the top ten clones.

This receptor was taken from a woman aged 18-29 years in good health and CMV-seropositive. Sequenced material: PBMCs. Here the chain combines TRBV28 and TRBJ2-2, with no confidently assigned D gene. CDR3 sequence: CASSLYPVTGELFF. The sequenced DNA: TGTGCCAGCAGTTTATACCCGGTCACCGGGGAGCTGTTTTTT. The full variable domain, with segments outside the CDR3 supplied by the reference TRBV28 and TRBJ2-2 proteins, appears as DVKVTQSSRYLVKRTGEKVFLECVQDMDHENMFWYRQDPGLGLRLIYFSYDVKMKEKGDIPEGYSVSREKKERFSLILESASTNQTSMYLCASSLYPVTGELFFGEGSRLTVL.